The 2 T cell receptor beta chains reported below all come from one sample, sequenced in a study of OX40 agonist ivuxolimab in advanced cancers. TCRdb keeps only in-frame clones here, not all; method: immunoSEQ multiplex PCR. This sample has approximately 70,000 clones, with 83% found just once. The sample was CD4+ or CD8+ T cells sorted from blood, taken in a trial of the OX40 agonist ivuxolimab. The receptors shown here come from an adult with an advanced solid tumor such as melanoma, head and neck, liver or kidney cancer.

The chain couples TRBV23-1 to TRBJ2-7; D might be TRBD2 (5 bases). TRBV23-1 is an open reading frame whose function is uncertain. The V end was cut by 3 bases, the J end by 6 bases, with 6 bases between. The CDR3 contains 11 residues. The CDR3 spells CASSHSGEQYF. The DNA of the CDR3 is TGCGCCAGCAGTCACAGCGGCGAGCAGTACTTC.

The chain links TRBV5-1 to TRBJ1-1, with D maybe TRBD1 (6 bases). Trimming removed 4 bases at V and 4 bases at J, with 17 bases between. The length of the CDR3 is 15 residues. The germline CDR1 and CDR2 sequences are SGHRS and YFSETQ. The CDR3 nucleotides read TGCGCCAGCAGCGTACAAACAGGGCTAAGCACTGAAGCTTTCTTT. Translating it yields CASSVQTGLSTEAFF.